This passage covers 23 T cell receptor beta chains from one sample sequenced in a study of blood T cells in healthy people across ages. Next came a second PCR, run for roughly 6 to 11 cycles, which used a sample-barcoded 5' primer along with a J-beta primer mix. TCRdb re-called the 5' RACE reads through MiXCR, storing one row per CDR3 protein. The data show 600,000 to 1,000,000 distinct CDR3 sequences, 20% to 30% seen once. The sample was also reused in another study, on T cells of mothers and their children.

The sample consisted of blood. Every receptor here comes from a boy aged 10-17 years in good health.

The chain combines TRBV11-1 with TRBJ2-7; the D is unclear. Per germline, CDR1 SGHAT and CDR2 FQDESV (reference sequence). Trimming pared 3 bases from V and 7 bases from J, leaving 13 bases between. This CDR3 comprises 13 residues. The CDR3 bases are TGTGCCAGCAGCTTGGGCCGGTACGGAGAGCAGTACTTC. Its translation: CASSLGRYGEQYF.

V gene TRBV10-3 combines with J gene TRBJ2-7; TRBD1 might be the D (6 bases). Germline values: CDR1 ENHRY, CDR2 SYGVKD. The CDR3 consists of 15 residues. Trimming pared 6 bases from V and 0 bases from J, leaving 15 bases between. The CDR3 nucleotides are TGTGCCATCAGGTCGACAGGCGAGAGCTCCTACGAGCAGTACTTC. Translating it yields CAIRSTGESSYEQYF.

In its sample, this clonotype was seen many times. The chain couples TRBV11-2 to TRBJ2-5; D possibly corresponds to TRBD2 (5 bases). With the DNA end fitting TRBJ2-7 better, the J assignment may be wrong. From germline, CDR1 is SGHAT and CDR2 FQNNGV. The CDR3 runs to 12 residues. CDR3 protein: CASSLGGREQYF. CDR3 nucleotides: TGTGCCAGCAGCTTAGGCGGGCGCGAGCAGTACTTC.

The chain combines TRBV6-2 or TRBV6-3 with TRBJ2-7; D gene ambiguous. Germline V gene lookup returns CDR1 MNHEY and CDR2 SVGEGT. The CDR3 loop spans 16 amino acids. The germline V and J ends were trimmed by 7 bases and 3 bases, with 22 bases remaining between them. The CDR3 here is CASNPMTRSSHYEQYF. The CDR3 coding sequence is TGTGCCAGCAACCCTATGACGAGGTCTTCACACTACGAGCAGTACTTC.

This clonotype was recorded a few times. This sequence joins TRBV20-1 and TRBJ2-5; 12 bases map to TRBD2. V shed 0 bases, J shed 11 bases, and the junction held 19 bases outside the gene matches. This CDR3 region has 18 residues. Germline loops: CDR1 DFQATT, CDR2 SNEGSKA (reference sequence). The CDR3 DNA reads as TGCAGTGCTAGAGATTGGGCTAGCGGGAGGGCGCGCCCCTACGGGCAGTACTTC. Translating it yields CSARDWASGRARPYGQYF.

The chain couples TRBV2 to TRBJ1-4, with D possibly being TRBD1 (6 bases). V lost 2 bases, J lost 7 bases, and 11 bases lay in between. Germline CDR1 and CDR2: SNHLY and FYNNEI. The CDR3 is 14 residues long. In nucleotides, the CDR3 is TGTGCCAGCAGTGAATCGGCAGGGGCTGAAAAACTGTTTTTT. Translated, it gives CASSESAGAEKLFF.

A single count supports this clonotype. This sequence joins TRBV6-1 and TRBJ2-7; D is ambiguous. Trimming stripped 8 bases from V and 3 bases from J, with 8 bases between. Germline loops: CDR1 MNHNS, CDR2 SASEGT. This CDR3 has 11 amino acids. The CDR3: CASGQFYEQYF. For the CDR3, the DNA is TGTGCCAGCGGTCAGTTCTACGAGCAGTACTTC.

The DNA of the CDR3 is TGCGCCAGCAGCCAATTAGTTGGCCAAAGGGGTGGCTACACCTTC. Its protein is CASSQLVGQRGGYTF. This chain links TRBV4-1 with TRBJ1-2, with D possibly TRBD1 on 5 matching bases. Per the germline V gene, CDR1 is MGHRA and CDR2 is YSYEKL. This CDR3 has 15 amino acids. The V end lost 2 bases, the J end lost 7 bases, and 17 bases lay between the germline ends.

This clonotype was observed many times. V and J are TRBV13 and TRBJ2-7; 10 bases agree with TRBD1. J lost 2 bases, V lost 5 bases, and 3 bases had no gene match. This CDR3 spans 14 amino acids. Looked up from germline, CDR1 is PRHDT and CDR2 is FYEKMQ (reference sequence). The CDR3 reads CASSTGTGAYEQYF. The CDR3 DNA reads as TGTGCCAGCAGCACGGGGACAGGGGCCTACGAGCAGTACTTC. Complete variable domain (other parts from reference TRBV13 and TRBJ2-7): AAGVIQSPRHLIKEKRETATLKCYPIPRHDTVYWYQQGPGQDPQFLISFYEKMQSDKGSIPDRFSAQQFSDYHSELNMSSLELGDSALYFCASSTGTGAYEQYFGPGTRLTVT.

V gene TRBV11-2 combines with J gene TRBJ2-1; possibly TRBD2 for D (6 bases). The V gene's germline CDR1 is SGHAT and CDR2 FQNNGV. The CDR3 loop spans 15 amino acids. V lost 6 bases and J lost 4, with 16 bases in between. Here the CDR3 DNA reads TGTGCCAGCAGGCAAGGGGAGGTACCGTACAATGAGCAGTTCTTC. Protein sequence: CASRQGEVPYNEQFF. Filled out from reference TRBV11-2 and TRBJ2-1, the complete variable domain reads EAGVAQSPRYKIIEKRQSVAFWCNPISGHATLYWYQQILGQGPKLLIQFQNNGVVDDSQLPKDRFSAERLKGVDSTLKIQPAKLEDSAVYLCASRQGEVPYNEQFFGPGTRLTVL.

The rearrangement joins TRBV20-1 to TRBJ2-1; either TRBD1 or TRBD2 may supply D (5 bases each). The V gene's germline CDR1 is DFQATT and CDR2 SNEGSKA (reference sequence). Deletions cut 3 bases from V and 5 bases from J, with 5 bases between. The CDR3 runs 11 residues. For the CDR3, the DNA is TGCAGTGCTAGGGGACACAATGAGCAGTTCTTC. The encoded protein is CSARGHNEQFF.

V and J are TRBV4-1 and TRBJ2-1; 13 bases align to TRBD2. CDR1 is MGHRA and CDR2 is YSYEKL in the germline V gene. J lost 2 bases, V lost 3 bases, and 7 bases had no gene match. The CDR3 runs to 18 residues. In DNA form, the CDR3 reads TGCGCCAGCAGCCATCCCGGACTAGCGGGAGTCCCCTACAATGAGCAGTTCTTC. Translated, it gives CASSHPGLAGVPYNEQFF.

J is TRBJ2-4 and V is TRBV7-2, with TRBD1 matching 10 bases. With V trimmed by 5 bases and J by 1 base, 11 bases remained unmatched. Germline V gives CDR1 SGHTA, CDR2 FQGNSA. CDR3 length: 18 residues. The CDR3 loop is CASSKQSGQGRAKNIQYF. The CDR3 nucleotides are TGTGCCAGCAGCAAACAGTCGGGACAGGGGAGGGCCAAAAACATTCAGTACTTC.

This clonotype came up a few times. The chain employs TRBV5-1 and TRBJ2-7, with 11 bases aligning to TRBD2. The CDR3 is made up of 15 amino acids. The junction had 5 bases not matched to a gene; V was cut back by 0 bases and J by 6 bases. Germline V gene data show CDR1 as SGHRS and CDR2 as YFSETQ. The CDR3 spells CASSLATSGVGEQYF. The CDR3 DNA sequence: TGCGCCAGCAGCTTGGCGACTAGCGGGGTCGGCGAGCAGTACTTC. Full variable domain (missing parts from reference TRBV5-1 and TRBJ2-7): KAGVTQTPRYLIKTRGQQVTLSCSPISGHRSVSWYQQTPGQGLQFLFEYFSETQRNKGNFPGRFSGRQFSNSRSEMNVSTLELGDSALYLCASSLATSGVGEQYFGPGTRLTVT.

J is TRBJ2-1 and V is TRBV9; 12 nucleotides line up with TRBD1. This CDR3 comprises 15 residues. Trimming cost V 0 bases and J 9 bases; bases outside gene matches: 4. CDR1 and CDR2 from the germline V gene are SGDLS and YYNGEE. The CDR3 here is CASSVVGQGASEQFF. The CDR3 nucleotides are TGTGCCAGCAGCGTAGTGGGACAGGGGGCCAGTGAGCAGTTCTTC.

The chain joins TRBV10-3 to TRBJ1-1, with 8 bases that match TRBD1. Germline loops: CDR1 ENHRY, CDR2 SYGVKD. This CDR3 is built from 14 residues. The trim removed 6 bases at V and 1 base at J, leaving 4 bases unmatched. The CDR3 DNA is TGTGCCATCAGAACCGGGACAGGGAACACTGAAGCTTTCTTT. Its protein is CAIRTGTGNTEAFF.

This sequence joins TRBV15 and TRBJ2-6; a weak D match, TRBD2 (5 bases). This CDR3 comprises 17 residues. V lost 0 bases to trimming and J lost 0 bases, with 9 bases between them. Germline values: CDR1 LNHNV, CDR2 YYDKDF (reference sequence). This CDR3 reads CATSRDRGHSGANVLTF. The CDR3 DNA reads TGTGCCACCAGCAGAGATCGCGGGCACTCTGGGGCCAACGTCCTGACTTTC.

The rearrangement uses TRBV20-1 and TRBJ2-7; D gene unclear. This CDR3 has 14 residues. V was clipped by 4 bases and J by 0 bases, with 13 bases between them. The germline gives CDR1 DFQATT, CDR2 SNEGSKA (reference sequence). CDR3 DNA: TGCAGTGCTATCAACATCCAGAGCTCCTACGAGCAGTACTTC. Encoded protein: CSAINIQSSYEQYF.

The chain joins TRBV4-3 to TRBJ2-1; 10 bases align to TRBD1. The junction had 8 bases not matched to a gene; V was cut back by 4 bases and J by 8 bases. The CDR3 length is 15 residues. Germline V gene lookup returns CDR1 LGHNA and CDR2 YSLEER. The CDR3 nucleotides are TGCGCCAGCAGCCCAGACAGGGGGCACGATGATGAGCAGTTCTTC. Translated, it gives CASSPDRGHDDEQFF.

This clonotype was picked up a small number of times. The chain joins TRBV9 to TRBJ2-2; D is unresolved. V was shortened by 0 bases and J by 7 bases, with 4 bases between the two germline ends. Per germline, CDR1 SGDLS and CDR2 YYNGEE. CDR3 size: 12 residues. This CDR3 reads CASSVVLGELFF. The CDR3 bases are TGTGCCAGCAGCGTAGTCCTCGGGGAGCTGTTTTTT.

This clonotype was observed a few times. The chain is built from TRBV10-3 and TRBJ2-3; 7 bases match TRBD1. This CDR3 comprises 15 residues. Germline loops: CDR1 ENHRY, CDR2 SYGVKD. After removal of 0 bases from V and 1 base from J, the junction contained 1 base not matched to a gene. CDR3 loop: CAISESGGRTDTQYF. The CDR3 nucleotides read TGTGCCATCAGTGAGTCAGGGGGCCGCACAGATACGCAGTATTTT.

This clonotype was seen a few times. CDR3 in DNA: TGCGCCAGCAGCTTGGACCGGGTTCACTCTAGCACAGATACGCAGTATTTT. Translation: CASSLDRVHSSTDTQYF. V gene TRBV5-1 combines with J gene TRBJ2-3; D unresolved. CDR3 length equals 17 residues. CDR1 and CDR2 (germline): SGHRS, YFSETQ. Between the trimmed V and J ends, which lost 0 bases and 0 bases, there was a span of 14 bases.

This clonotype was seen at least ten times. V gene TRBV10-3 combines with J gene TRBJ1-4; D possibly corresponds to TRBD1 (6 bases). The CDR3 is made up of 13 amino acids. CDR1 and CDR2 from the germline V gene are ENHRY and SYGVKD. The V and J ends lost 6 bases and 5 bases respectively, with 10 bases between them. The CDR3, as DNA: TGTGCCATCAGCGAGGGGGGGAATGAAAAACTGTTTTTT. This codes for CAISEGGNEKLFF.